The rows below give T cell receptor beta chains drawn from one sample of a study of blood T cell repertoires in COVID-19. Clones were read by immunoSEQ multiplex PCR, and TCRdb kept only the in-frame ones, dropping some. The sample has 18,000 or so clones; approximately 91% are singletons. Input material: peripheral blood. These receptors were taken from a man in his forties or fifties with active COVID-19. Each CDR3 is given with its conserved first and last residue. D genes are given only for firm matches. Expanded clones are given a class, and other clones once, few, many or no size at all.

D: TRBD2
size: once
V: TRBV27
J: TRBJ2-1
CDR3: CASSFTSGSSEQFF
DNA: TGTGCCAGCAGTTTTACTAGCGGAAGCTCTGAGCAGTTCTTC

D: NA
size: once
V: TRBV5-1
J: TRBJ2-1
CDR3: CASSLDGGQNYNEQFF
DNA: TGCGCCAGCAGCTTGGATGGCGGCCAAAACTACAATGAGCAGTTCTTC

D: NA
size: NA
V: TRBV19
J: TRBJ1-5
CDR3: CASSIDLDMVARQPQHF
DNA: TGTGCCAGTAGTATAGACCTGGACATGGTGGCAAGGCAGCCCCAGCATTTT

D: NA
size: NA
V: TRBV11-2
J: TRBJ2-5
CDR3: CASSPDRMYQETQYF
DNA: TGTGCCAGCAGCCCCGACAGAATGTACCAAGAGACCCAGTACTTC

D: NA
size: NA
V: TRBV7-6
J: TRBJ1-1
CDR3: CASSFQSYTEAFF
DNA: TGTGCCAGCAGCTTCCAGTCGTACACTGAAGCTTTCTTT

D: NA
size: NA
V: TRBV25-1
J: TRBJ2-7
CDR3: CASSPHGLAYEQYF
DNA: TGTGCCAGCAGTCCCCACGGACTCGCCTACGAGCAGTACTTC

D: NA
size: NA
V: TRBV12-3/TRBV12-4
J: TRBJ2-7
CDR3: CASSSQTGYEQYF
DNA: TGTGCCAGCAGTTCCCAAACAGGGTACGAGCAGTACTTC

D: NA
size: NA
V: TRBV4-3
J: TRBJ2-7
CDR3: CASSQEASHYEQYF
DNA: TGCGCCAGCAGCCAAGAGGCCTCCCATTACGAGCAGTACTTC

D: TRBD1
size: NA
V: TRBV11-2
J: TRBJ2-5
CDR3: CASSPWDREETQYF
DNA: TGTGCCAGCAGCCCATGGGACAGGGAAGAGACCCAGTACTTC

D: TRBD2
size: once
V: TRBV29-1
J: TRBJ2-1
CDR3: CSVGRAGRSYNEQFF
DNA: TGCAGCGTTGGTCGAGCGGGGCGCTCCTACAATGAGCAGTTCTTC

D: TRBD1
size: NA
V: TRBV18
J: TRBJ2-1
CDR3: CASSPAGGYPPYKDEQFF
DNA: TGTGCCAGCTCACCAGCAGGGGGCTACCCCCCCTACAAGGATGAGCAGTTCTTC

D: NA
size: NA
V: TRBV7-7
J: TRBJ2-2
CDR3: CASSLGSPSGTGELFF
DNA: TGTGCCAGCAGCTTAGGGAGCCCTTCGGGCACCGGGGAGCTGTTTTTT

D: TRBD2
size: once
V: TRBV11-2
J: TRBJ2-7
CDR3: CASSLSSGFSSYEQYF
DNA: TGTGCCAGCAGCTTATCTAGCGGGTTCAGCTCCTACGAGCAGTACTTC

D: NA
size: NA
V: TRBV7-8
J: TRBJ1-1
CDR3: CASTLGGVNTEAFF
DNA: TGTGCCAGCACCCTAGGGGGGGTCAACACTGAAGCTTTCTTT

D: NA
size: NA
V: TRBV18
J: TRBJ2-7
CDR3: CASSPPSSYEQYF
DNA: TGTGCCAGCTCACCACCGTCGAGTTACGAGCAGTACTTC

D: TRBD2
size: NA
V: TRBV7-6
J: TRBJ2-3
CDR3: CASSPSWLAGGLDTQYF
DNA: TGTGCCAGCAGCCCCAGTTGGCTAGCGGGAGGGTTAGATACGCAGTATTTT

D: NA
size: few
V: TRBV29-1
J: TRBJ1-2
CDR3: CSVGGSGYGYTF
DNA: TGCAGCGTGGGGGGGTCGGGCTATGGCTACACCTTC

D: NA
size: NA
V: TRBV6-6
J: TRBJ1-1
CDR3: CASSYSILRNTEAFF
DNA: TGTGCCAGCAGTTACTCCATACTTCGGAACACTGAAGCTTTCTTT

D: NA
size: NA
V: TRBV3-1/TRBV3-2
J: TRBJ1-3
CDR3: CASSQDRASPGTGNTIYF
DNA: TGTGCCAGCAGCCAAGATCGAGCTAGTCCGGGGACTGGAAACACCATATATTTT

D: NA
size: NA
V: TRBV4-1
J: TRBJ1-1
CDR3: CASSQDHRGITEAFF
DNA: TGCGCCAGCAGCCAAGATCATAGGGGAATCACTGAAGCTTTCTTT

D: NA
size: NA
V: TRBV18
J: TRBJ1-5
CDR3: CASSPGPNQPQHF
DNA: TGTGCCAGCTCACCTGGGCCCAATCAGCCCCAGCATTTT

D: TRBD2
size: NA
V: TRBV7-9
J: TRBJ2-7
CDR3: CASSLASLAGDEQYF
DNA: TGTGCCAGCAGCTTAGCGTCGCTAGCGGGAGACGAGCAGTACTTC

D: NA
size: NA
V: TRBV5-4
J: TRBJ1-6
CDR3: CASNSPNQGSPLHF
DNA: TGTGCCAGCAATAGCCCGAACCAAGGTTCACCCCTCCACTTT

D: NA
size: few
V: TRBV29-1
J: TRBJ1-2
CDR3: CSVESRTDYGYTF
DNA: TGCAGCGTTGAGTCTCGGACAGACTATGGCTACACCTTC

D: TRBD1
size: NA
V: TRBV23-1
J: TRBJ2-7
CDR3: CASSQPRQGLPYEQYF
DNA: TGCGCCAGCAGCCAACCTAGACAGGGGCTACCCTACGAGCAGTACTTC

D: NA
size: NA
V: TRBV4-3
J: TRBJ2-5
CDR3: CASSQGGSQETQYF
DNA: TGCGCCAGCAGCCAAGGGGGCAGTCAAGAGACCCAGTACTTC

D: NA
size: few
V: TRBV4-1
J: TRBJ1-5
CDR3: CASSQVLGALNQPQHF
DNA: TGCGCCAGCAGCCAAGTTTTAGGGGCCCTCAATCAGCCCCAGCATTTT

D: TRBD1
size: few
V: TRBV9
J: TRBJ1-2
CDR3: CASSAGTVYGYTF
DNA: TGTGCCAGCAGCGCGGGGACAGTCTATGGCTACACCTTC

D: TRBD1
size: few
V: TRBV11-1
J: TRBJ1-2
CDR3: CASSRQGNYGYTF
DNA: TGTGCCAGCAGCAGACAGGGTAACTATGGCTACACCTTC

D: TRBD2
size: NA
V: TRBV29-1
J: TRBJ2-1
CDR3: CSVEGSSGRDNEQFF
DNA: TGCAGCGTTGAAGGGTCTAGCGGGAGGGACAATGAGCAGTTCTTC

D: NA
size: few
V: TRBV5-6
J: TRBJ2-2
CDR3: CASSLVYGGGSTGELFF
DNA: TGTGCCAGCAGCTTGGTTTACGGGGGTGGTAGCACCGGGGAGCTGTTTTTT

D: NA
size: NA
V: TRBV30
J: TRBJ2-5
CDR3: CAWSMLVVETQYF
DNA: TGTGCCTGGAGTATGCTCGTAGTTGAGACCCAGTACTTC

D: TRBD2
size: NA
V: TRBV5-1
J: TRBJ2-1
CDR3: CASSLTSASSYNEQFF
DNA: TGCGCCAGCAGCTTGACTAGCGCTAGCTCCTACAATGAGCAGTTCTTC